This T cell receptor (beta chain) was found in a study of shared clonotypes between healthy human individuals (dated by TCRdb to the early 2020s). Concerning the study at large: The cohort comprised two women and three men aged 18 to 49 years. Per donor, three plates each were used for CD4 naive and CD4 memory, two for CD8 naive, and one for CD8 memory. To estimate repertoire size and how much clonotype sharing occurs between individuals, the study deeply sequenced the blood TCR repertoires of five healthy adults. Different laboratories and diverse techniques were used to prepare libraries and sequence TCR repertoires, to increase sequencing depth and limit assay-specific biases. Per donor, leukapheresis produced somewhere between about 0.8 and 9.5 billion PBMCs. Study-level results and caveats: Sharing across several donors was observed for about 5% of naive CD4, 3% to 3.5% of naive CD8, about 2.3% of memory CD4, and roughly 0.4% of memory CD8 clonotypes. Even with the large sequencing depth, rarefaction of the sorted-subset datasets indicated that sequencing was incomplete. Naive subsets generally had larger estimated clonotype richness than memory subsets. Sampling was restricted to blood, and TCR repertoires in tissues likely differ from the TCR repertoires found in blood. The genetic and exposure-history diversity represented was limited by the small number of donors. Pairwise subsampling led to the expectation that sequencing depth would affect the degree of clonotype sharing among donors. Compared with non-shared clonotypes, the clonotypes found in all four sorted-subset donors had higher generation probabilities.

Notes on this clone: The clone's antigen remains unknown. Base qualities are missing; no much larger clone stands one base away.

Using the deep immunoSEQ assay, multiplex PCR amplified TCR CDR3 regions from genomic DNA. Extracted genomic DNA from each cell subset was distributed evenly across all wells of several immunoSEQ 96-well plates, and each plate was treated as a replicate. For sorted subsets, about 200 ng genomic DNA, equal to 30,000 or so T cell genomes, was loaded into each replicate PCR. The purified libraries were quantified using a Qubit 3.0 fluorometer, sized with a Bioanalyzer 2100, and then quantified again using the KAPA Library Quantification kit. Every immunoSEQ 96-well plate was sequenced on a dedicated single-read 150-cycle Illumina NextSeq 550 flow cell. The study's processing was this. Because the immunoSEQ output included only junctional sequences and no quality scores, the filtering could not be the same as the filtering used for full-length reads. To assign V/J genes and CDR3, sequences were annotated using PyIR, a Python wrapper for IgBLAST v1.9, with IMGT germline references. Reads were filtered out if the reads had weak V/J assignments (E-value above 1e-6), no CDR3, stop codons, out-of-frame junctions, or ambiguous translated residues. V3J clonotypes were defined as sequences sharing the same inferred V gene, J gene, and CDR3 amino acid sequence. Percentage overlap between repertoires was calculated by dividing the number of shared unique clonotypes by the size of the smaller repertoire. Repertoire richness was assessed with RTK rarefaction, the Chao1 estimator, and Recon v2.1 estimates of unobserved clonotypes. For all TCRbeta clonotypes obtained by the gDNA method from a few donors, generation probabilities were computed with OLGA. TCRdb took over this immuneACCESS table, retaining in-frame rearrangements with V and J assigned. Such tables are incomplete; in checked studies, under half of the missing clones stem from an unresolved V gene, and the remainder is unexplained. V and J calls and clone size are given by that table; D and trimming were obtained from the DNA. This sample lists some 2,000,000 clones; 90% to 97% were detected once. About 0.13% of the sample is in the top ten clones.

Taken from the germline V gene, the CDR1 and CDR2 loops are MNHNS and SASEGT. From the cysteine up to the phenylalanine, the CDR3 has a length of 15 residues. The DNA shown is the 45-base CDR3, in frame from base 1. Relative to germline, V is 8 bases shorter and J is 4 bases shorter, with 20 bases between their ends. The donors were healthy, HIV-negative adults who had no recently reported acute infections or vaccinations. Every donor was a Caucasian adult residing in Nashville, Tennessee, USA. CD4+ T cells were enriched by magnetic negative selection; naive cells were then positively selected on CD45RA, and the negative fraction formed the memory subset. Blood was collected by leukapheresis, and PBMCs were isolated by Ficoll-Histopaque density gradient centrifugation and then cryopreserved in liquid nitrogen vapor phase. Analytical flow cytometry was used to check the purity and quantity of each magnetically sorted T cell population. Genomic DNA was isolated from every sorted fraction and measured by UV absorbance on a Nanodrop 2000c.

The sequencing sample was made of naive CD4+ T cells sorted from blood. The cell subset or site label on this specimen signifies: CD45RA+ positively selected. The chain joins TRBV6-1 to TRBJ1-2, with the D gene not confidently named. The receptor comes from a man aged 18 to 30 in good health. The CDR3 amino acid sequence is: CASLRAQDPTYGYTF. Read as DNA, the sequence is TGTGCCAGCCTCCGGGCCCAGGACCCTACCTATGGCTACACCTTC.